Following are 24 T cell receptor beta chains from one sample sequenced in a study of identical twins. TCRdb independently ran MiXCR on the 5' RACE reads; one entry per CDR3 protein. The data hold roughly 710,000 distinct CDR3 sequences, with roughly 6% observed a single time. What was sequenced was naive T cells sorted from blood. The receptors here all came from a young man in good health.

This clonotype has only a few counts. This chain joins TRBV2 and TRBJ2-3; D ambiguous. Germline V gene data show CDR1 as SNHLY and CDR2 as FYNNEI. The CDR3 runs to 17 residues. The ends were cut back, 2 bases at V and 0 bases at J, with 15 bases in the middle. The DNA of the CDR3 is TGTGCCAGCAGTGAAAGATACGGAGCCCCTAGCACAGATACGCAGTATTTT. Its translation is CASSERYGAPSTDTQYF.

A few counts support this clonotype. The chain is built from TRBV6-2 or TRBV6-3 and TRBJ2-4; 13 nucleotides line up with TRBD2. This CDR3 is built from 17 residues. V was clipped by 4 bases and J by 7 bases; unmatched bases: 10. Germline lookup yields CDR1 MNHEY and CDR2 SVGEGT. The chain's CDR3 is CASSSSPGLAGKNIQYF. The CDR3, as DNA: TGTGCCAGCAGTTCCTCTCCGGGACTAGCGGGAAAGAACATTCAGTACTTC.

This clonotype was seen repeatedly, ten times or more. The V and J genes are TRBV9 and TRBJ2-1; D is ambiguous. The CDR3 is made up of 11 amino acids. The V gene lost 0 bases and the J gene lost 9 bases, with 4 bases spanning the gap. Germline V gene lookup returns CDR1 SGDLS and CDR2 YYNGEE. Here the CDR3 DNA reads TGTGCCAGCAGCGTAGGTTTTGAGCAGTTCTTC. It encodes CASSVGFEQFF.

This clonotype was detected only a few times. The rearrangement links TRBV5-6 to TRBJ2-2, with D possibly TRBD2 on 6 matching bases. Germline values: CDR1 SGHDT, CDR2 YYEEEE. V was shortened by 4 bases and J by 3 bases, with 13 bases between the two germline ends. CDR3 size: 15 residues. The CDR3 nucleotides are TGTGCCAGCAGCCCTACGGGGGTCGACACCGGGGAGCTGTTTTTT. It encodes CASSPTGVDTGELFF.

The CDR3 DNA reads TGTGCCAGCAGCCAAGTCACCGACTGGCAAAACAGGCCTAACTATGGCTACACCTTC. The encoded protein is CASSQVTDWQNRPNYGYTF. This rearrangement joins TRBV4-2 to TRBJ1-2; the D gene is possibly TRBD1 (5 bases). The CDR3 totals 19 residues. The V and J ends lost 1 base and 0 bases respectively, with 21 bases between them. Looked up from germline, CDR1 is LGHNA and CDR2 is YNFKEQ.

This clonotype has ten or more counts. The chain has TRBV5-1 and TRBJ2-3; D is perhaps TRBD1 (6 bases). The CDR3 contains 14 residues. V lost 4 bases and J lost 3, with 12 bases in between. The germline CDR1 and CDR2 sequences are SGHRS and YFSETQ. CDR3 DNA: TGCGCCAGCAGCAAAGGACAGAAGACAGATACGCAGTATTTT. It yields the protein CASSKGQKTDTQYF.

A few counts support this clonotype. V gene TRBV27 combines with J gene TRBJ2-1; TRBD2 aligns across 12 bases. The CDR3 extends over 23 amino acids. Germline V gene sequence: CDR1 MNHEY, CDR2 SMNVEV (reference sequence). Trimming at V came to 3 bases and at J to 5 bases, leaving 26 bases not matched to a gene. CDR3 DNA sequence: TGTGCCAGCAGTTTCCGCGGTTGGTCGGGGCTAGCGGGAGGGGGCGGTTTTAACAATGAGCAGTTCTTC. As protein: CASSFRGWSGLAGGGGFNNEQFF.

CDR3 nucleotides: TGTGCCAGCAGTACACACAGACTAGCGGGAGGGAATGAGCAGTTCTTC. Its protein is CASSTHRLAGGNEQFF. V usage is TRBV6-2 or TRBV6-3 and J usage is TRBJ2-1, with 14 bases lining up with TRBD2. V was clipped by 5 bases and J by 7 bases; unmatched bases: 7. Germline CDR1 and CDR2: MNHEY and SVGEGT. There are 16 residues in the CDR3.

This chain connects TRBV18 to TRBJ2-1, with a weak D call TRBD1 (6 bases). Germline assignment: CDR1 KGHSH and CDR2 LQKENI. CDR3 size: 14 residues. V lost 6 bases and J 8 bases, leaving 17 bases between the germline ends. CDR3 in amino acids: CASSPLGASHEQFF. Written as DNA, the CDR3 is TGTGCCAGCTCTCCATTGGGGGCGTCCCATGAGCAGTTCTTC.

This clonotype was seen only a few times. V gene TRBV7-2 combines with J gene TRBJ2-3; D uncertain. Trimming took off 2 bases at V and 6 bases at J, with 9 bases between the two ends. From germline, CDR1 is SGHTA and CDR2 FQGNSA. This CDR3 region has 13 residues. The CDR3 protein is CASSLSPKDTQYF. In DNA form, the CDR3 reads TGTGCCAGCAGCTTATCACCGAAGGATACGCAGTATTTT.

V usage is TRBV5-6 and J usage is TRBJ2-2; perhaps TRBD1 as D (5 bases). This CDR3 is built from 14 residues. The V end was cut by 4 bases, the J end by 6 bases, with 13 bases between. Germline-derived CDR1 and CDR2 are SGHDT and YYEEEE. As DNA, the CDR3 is TGTGCCAGCAGCGGGCTCACAGGCCCCGGGGAGCTGTTTTTT. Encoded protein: CASSGLTGPGELFF.

CDR3 residues: CSATTGRFGETQYF. CDR3 bases: TGCAGTGCTACGACAGGGAGGTTTGGAGAGACCCAGTACTTC. This chain connects TRBV20-1 to TRBJ2-5, with a possible D match to TRBD1 (7 bases). CDR3 length: 14 residues. The V end lost 4 bases, the J end lost 4 bases, and 16 bases lay between the germline ends. CDR1 and CDR2 from the germline V gene are DFQATT and SNEGSKA (reference sequence).

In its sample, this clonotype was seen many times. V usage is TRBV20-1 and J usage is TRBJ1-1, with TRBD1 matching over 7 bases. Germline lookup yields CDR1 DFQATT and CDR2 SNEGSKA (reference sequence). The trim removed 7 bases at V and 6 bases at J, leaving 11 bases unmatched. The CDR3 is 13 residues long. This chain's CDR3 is CSVATGLRPEAFF. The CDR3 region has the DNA TGCAGTGTTGCGACAGGGCTTCGGCCTGAAGCTTTCTTT.

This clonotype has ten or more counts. The CDR3 loop is CSVADRPNSPLHF. Written as DNA, the CDR3 is TGCAGCGTTGCGGACAGGCCGAATTCACCCCTCCACTTT. The chain has TRBV29-1 and TRBJ1-6, with 7 positions matching TRBD1. Trimming took 4 bases from V and 7 from J; bases not matched to a gene: 4. The CDR3 is 13 amino acids. CDR1 and CDR2 from the germline V gene are SQVTM and ANQGSEA. Full variable domain (missing parts from reference TRBV29-1 and TRBJ1-6): SAVISQKPSRDICQRGTSLTIQCQVDSQVTMMFWYRQQPGQSLTLIATANQGSEATYESGFVIDKFPISRPNLTFSTLTVSNMSPEDSSIYLCSVADRPNSPLHFGNGTRLTVT.

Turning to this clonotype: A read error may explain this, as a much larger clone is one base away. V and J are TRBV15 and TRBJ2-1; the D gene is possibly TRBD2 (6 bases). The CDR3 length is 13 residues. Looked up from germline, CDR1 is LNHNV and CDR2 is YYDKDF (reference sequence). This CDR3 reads CATSGGLQGEQLF. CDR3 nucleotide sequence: TGTGCCACCAGCGGGGGACTCCAAGGTGAGCAGTTGTTC.

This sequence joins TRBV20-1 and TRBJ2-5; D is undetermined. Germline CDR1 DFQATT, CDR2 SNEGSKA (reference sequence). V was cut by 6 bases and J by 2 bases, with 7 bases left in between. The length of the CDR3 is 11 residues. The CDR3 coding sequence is TGCAGTGCCGCAAGGCAAGAGACCCAGTACTTC. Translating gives CSAARQETQYF.

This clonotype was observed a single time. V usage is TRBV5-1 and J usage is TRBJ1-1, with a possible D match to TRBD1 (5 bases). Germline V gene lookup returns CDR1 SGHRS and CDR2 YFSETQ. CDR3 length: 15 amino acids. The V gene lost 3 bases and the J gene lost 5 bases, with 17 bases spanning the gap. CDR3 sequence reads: CASSSLLTEGTEAFF. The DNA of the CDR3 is TGCGCCAGCAGCTCCCTACTGACAGAGGGGACTGAAGCTTTCTTT. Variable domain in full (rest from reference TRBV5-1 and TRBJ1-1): KAGVTQTPRYLIKTRGQQVTLSCSPISGHRSVSWYQQTPGQGLQFLFEYFSETQRNKGNFPGRFSGRQFSNSRSEMNVSTLELGDSALYLCASSSLLTEGTEAFFGQGTRLTVV.

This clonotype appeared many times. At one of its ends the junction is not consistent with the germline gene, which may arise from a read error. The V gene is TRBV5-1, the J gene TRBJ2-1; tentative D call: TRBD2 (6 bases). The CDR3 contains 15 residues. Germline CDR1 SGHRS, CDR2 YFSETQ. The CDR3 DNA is TGTGCCAGCAGTTTGGGGAGGAGCTCCTACAATGAGCAGTTCTTC. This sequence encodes CASSLGRSSYNEQFF.

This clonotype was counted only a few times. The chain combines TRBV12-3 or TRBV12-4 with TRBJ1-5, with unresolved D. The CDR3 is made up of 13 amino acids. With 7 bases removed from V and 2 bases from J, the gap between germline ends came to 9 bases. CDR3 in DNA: TGTGCCAGCACGGCACGGGGCAATCAGCCCCAGCATTTT. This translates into CASTARGNQPQHF.

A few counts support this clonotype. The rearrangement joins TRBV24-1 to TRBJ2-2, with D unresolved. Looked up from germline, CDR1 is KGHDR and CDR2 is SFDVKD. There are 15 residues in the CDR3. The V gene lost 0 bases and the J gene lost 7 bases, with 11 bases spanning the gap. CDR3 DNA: TGTGCCACCAGTGATTTGTGGCCCCAATACGGGGAGCTGTTTTTT. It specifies CATSDLWPQYGELFF.

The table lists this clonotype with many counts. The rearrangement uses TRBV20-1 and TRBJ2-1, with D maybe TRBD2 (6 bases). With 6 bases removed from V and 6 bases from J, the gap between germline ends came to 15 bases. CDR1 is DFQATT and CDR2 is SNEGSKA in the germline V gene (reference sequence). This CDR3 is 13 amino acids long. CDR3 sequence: CSAPGTAGNEQFF. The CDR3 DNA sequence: TGCAGTGCCCCAGGAACAGCGGGCAATGAGCAGTTCTTC.

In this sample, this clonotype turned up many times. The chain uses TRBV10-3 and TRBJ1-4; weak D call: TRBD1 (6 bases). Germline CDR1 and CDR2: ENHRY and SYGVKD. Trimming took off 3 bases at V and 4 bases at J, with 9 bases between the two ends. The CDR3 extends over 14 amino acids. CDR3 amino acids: CAISDARGNEKLFF. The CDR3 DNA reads TGTGCCATCAGTGACGCCAGGGGTAATGAAAAACTGTTTTTT.

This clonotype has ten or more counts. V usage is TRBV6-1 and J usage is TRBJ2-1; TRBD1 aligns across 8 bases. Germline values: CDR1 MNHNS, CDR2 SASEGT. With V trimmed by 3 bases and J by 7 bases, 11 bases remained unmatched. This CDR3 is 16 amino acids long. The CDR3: CASSETGTGLLNEQFF. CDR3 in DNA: TGTGCCAGCAGTGAGACAGGGACAGGTTTACTGAATGAGCAGTTCTTC.

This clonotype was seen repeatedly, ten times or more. CDR3: CASTEVGGATDTQYF. The CDR3 region has the DNA TGTGCCAGCACCGAGGTTGGGGGCGCGACAGATACGCAGTATTTT. The chain recombines TRBV6-1 with TRBJ2-3, with D perhaps matching TRBD1 (6 bases). CDR3 length: 15 residues. Trimming shortened V by 7 bases and J by 3 bases, and 17 bases separated the two germline ends. CDR1 is MNHNS and CDR2 is SASEGT in the germline V gene.